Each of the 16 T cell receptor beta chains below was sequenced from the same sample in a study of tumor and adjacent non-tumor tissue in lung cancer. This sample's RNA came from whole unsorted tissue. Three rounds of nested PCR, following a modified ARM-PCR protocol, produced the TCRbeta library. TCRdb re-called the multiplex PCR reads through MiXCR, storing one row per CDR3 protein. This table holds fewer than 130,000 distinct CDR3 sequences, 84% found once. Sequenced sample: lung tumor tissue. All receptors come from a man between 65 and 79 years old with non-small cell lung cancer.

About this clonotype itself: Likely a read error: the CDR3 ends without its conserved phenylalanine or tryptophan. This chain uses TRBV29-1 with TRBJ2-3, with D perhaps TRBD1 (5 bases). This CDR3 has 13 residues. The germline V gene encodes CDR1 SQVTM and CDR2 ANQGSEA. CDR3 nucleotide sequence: TGCAGCGTTACTGGGCAGGGCACGGATACGCAGTATTTA. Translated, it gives CSVTGQGTDTQYL.

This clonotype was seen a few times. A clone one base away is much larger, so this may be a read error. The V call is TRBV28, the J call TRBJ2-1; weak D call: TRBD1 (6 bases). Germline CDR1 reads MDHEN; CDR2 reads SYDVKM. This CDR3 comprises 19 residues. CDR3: CTSSPTGGNRAFLYNEQFF. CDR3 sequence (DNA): TGTACCAGCAGTCCGACGGGCGGAAACAGGGCATTTCTCTACAATGAGCAGTTCTTC.

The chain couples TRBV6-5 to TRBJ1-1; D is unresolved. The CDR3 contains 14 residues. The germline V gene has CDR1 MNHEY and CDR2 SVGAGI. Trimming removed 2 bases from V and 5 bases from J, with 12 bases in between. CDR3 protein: CASSYRAAKTEAFF. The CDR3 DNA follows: TGTGCCAGCAGTTACCGCGCCGCGAAGACTGAAGCTTTCTTT.

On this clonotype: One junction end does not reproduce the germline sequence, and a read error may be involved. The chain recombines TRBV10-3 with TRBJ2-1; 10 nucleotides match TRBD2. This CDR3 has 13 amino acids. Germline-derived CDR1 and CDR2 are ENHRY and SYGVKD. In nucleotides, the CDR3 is TGTGCCATCTCCAGCGGGAGGGACAATGAGGAGTTTTTC. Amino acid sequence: CAISSGRDNEEFF.

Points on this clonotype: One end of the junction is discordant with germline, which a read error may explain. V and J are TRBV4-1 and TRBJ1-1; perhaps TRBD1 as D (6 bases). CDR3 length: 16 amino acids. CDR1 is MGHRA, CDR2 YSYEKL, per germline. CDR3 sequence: CASGQQGERVSTEAFF. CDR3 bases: TGCGCCAGCGGCCAACAGGGAGAGAGAGTGAGCACTGAAGCGTTCTTT.

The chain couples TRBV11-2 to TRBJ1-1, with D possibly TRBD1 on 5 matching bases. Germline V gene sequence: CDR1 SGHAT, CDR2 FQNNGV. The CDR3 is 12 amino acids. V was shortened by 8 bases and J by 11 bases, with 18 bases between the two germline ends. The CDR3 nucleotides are TGTGCCAGCGGCAACGACAGACGAGACGCTTTCTTT. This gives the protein CASGNDRRDAFF.

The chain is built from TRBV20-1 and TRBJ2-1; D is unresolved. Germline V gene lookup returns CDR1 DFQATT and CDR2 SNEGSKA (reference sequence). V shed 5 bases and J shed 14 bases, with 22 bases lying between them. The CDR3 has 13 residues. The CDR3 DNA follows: TGCAGTGCTCTCGGTCCTTCCTACAATAAGGAGTTCTTC. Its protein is CSALGPSYNKEFF.

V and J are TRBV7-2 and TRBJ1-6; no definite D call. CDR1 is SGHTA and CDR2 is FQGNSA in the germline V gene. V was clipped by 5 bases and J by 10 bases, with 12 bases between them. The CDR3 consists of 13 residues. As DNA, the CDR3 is TGTGCCAGCAGCCGGTGGAGTGGCTCACCCCTCCACTTT. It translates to CASSRWSGSPLHF.

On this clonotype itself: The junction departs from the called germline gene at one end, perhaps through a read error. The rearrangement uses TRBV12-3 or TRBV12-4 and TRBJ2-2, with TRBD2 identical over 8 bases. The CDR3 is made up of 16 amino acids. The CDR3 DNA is TGTGCCAGCAGTTTTTCCTTGGGACTAGTGTCCGGGGAGTTGTTTTTT. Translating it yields CASSFSLGLVSGELFF.

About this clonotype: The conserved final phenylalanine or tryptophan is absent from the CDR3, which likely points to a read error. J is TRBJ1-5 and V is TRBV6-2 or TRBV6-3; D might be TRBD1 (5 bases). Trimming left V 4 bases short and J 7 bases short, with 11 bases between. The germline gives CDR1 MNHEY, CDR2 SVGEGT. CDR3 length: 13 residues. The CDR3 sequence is CASSSQGDQPQHY. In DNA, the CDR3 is TGTGCCAGCAGTTCTCAGGGCGACCAGCCCCAGCATTAT.

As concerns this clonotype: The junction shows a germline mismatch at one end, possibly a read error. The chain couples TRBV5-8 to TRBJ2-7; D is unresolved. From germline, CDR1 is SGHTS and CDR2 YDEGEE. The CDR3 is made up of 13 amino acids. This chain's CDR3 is CTSNTFDMDEQYF. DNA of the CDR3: TGTACCAGCAACACCTTTGACATGGACGAGCAGTACTTC.

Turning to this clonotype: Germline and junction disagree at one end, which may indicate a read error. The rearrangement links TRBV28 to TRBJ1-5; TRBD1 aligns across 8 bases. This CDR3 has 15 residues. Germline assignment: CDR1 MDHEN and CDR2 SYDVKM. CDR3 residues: CASRGQGVFGQPQHF. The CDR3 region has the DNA TGTGCTAGCAGGGGGCAGGGGGTCTTCGGGCAGCCCCAGCATTTT.

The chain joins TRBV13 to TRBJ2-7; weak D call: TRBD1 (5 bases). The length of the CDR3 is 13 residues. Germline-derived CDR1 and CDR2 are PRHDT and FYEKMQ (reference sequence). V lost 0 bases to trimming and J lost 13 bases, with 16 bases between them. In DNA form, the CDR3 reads TGTGCCAGCAGCTTAGGGCAGGGCCACGAACACTACTTC. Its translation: CASSLGQGHEHYF. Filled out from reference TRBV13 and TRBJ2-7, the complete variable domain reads AAGVIQSPRHLIKEKRETATLKCYPIPRHDTVYWYQQGPGQDPQFLISFYEKMQSDKGSIPDRFSAQQFSDYHSELNMSSLELGDSALYFCASSLGQGHEHYFGPGTRLTVT.

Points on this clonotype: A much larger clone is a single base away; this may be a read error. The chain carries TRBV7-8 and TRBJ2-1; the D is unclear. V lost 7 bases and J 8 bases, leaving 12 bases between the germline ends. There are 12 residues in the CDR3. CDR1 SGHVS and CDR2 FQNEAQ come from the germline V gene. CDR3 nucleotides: TGTGCCAGCAAACACGGAGACGATGAGCAGTTCTTC. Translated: CASKHGDDEQFF. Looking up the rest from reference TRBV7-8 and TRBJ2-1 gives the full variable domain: GAGVSQSPRYKVAKRGQDVALRCDPISGHVSLFWYQQALGQGPEFLTYFQNEAQLDKSGLPSDRFFAERPEGSVSTLKIQRTQQEDSAVYLCASKHGDDEQFFGPGTRLTVL.

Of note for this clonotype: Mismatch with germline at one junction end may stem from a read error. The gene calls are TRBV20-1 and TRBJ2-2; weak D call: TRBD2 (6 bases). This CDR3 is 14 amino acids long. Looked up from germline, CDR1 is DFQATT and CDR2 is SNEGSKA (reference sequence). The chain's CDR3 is CSALGGSNTGELLF. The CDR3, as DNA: TGCAGTGCTTTGGGGGGTTCGAACACCGGGGAGCTGCTTTTT.

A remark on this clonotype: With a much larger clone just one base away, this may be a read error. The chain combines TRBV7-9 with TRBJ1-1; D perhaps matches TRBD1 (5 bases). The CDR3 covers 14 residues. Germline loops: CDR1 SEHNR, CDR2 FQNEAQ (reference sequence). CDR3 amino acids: CAISFQGGKTEAFF. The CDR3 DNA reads TGTGCCATCAGCTTCCAGGGAGGAAAGACTGAAGCTTTCTTT.